The rows below give T cell receptor beta chains drawn from one sample of a study of blood T cell repertoires in COVID-19. The protocol was immunoSEQ multiplex PCR, while the TCRdb copy is restricted to in-frame clones and leaves out a portion. Seen here are under 200,000 clones, 83% observed once, and the top ten hold 4.4%. Sequencing used PBMCs or T cells enriched from blood (not recorded which). These receptors came from a woman in her forties or fifties who had recovered from COVID-19. Each CDR3 is given with its conserved first and last residue. Fields, in order: D gene, V gene, J gene, clone size, CDR3 DNA, CDR3 protein. D genes are given only for firm matches. Clone sizes are given selectively: once, few, many, or a class where the clone is expanded.

>.|TRBV13|TRBJ1-1|few
TGTGCCAGCAGCTCCCCGTCCTCAGACACTGAAGCTTTCTTT
CASSSPSSDTEAFF
>TRBD1|TRBV7-9|TRBJ1-1|once
TGTGCCAGCAGCTCTTCCGGGACAGGGGGTCGAGCTTTCTTT
CASSSSGTGGRAFF
>.|TRBV27|TRBJ2-3|.
TGTGCCAGCAGTTTATCGGGGGCTTTGGATACGCAGTATTTT
CASSLSGALDTQYF
>TRBD2|TRBV19|TRBJ2-1|.
TGTGCCAGTAGGCAAGCGGGAGGGCTTGACAATGAGCAGTTCTTC
CASRQAGGLDNEQFF
>TRBD1|TRBV28|TRBJ1-5|.
TGTGCCAGCAGATTCCCCGGGACAGTTGGGCAGCCCCAGCATTTT
CASRFPGTVGQPQHF
>TRBD2|TRBV11-2|TRBJ2-1|.
TGTGCCAGCAGCTTAACTAGCGGGGGGATTATCTTCTACAATGAGCAGTTCTTC
CASSLTSGGIIFYNEQFF
>TRBD1|TRBV7-9|TRBJ2-5|many
TGTGCCAGCAGCTCGACAGGGGACGCGGAGACCCAGTACTTC
CASSSTGDAETQYF
>.|TRBV11-2|TRBJ1-4|.
TGTGCCAGCAGCTTAGTATCAGGGTCTACTAATGAAAAACTGTTTTTT
CASSLVSGSTNEKLFF
>.|TRBV19|TRBJ2-5|.
TGTGCCAGTAGTCCGGGAGCGAGGGGTTTGTACTTC
CASSPGARGLYF
>.|TRBV18|TRBJ1-3|once
TGTGCCAGCTCCCGGAGCTTCTCTGGAAACACCATATATTTT
CASSRSFSGNTIYF
>TRBD1|TRBV7-9|TRBJ1-2|.
TGTGCCAGCAGTCCCCGAGACAGGGTTCTTCATGGCTACACCTTC
CASSPRDRVLHGYTF
>.|TRBV15|TRBJ1-3|.
TGTGCCACCAGCAATCGGGGATTCGGTGGTGGAAACACCATATATTTT
CATSNRGFGGGNTIYF
>.|TRBV7-2|TRBJ1-1|.
TGTGCCAGCAGCTACGCGGCAGGGGCCTCTTCTGAAGCTTTCTTT
CASSYAAGASSEAFF
>TRBD1|TRBV6-2/TRBV6-3|TRBJ1-5|.
TGTGCCAGCAGTCTACAGGGGCGGCATCAGCCCCAGCATTTT
CASSLQGRHQPQHF
>TRBD1|TRBV6-5|TRBJ2-1|once
TGTGCCAGCAGGGGGACAGGGGGCAATGAGCAGTTCTTC
CASRGTGGNEQFF
>.|TRBV28|TRBJ2-6|.
TGTGCCAGCAGCGGATCGGACAGGGAGGGCAACGTCCTGACTTTC
CASSGSDREGNVLTF
>.|TRBV5-1|TRBJ1-1|.
TGCGCCAGCAGCTTGACTGGCAGGGGAGATGAAGCTTTCTTT
CASSLTGRGDEAFF
>TRBD1|TRBV27|TRBJ2-1|once
TGTGCCAGCATCGGGCAGGGGGCAGGGCCGAATGAGCAGTTCTTC
CASIGQGAGPNEQFF
>TRBD2|TRBV28|TRBJ2-3|.
TGTGCCAGCAGTTTCCCCGGGGGGGCCGCGGGGGGGGTAGATACGCAGTATTTT
CASSFPGGAAGGVDTQYF
>TRBD1|TRBV7-2|TRBJ1-1|few
TGTGCCAGCAGAAAAGGATCCAGGGGGCCCGCCGTTGAAGCTTTCTTT
CASRKGSRGPAVEAFF
>.|TRBV5-1|TRBJ1-4|.
TGCGCCAGCAGCTTGGGAGGGGGGGCCGGTGAAAAACTGTTTTTT
CASSLGGGAGEKLFF
>.|TRBV7-9|TRBJ2-4|.
TGTGCCAGCAGCTCCGCAGGCAGAGCCAAAAACATTCAGTACTTC
CASSSAGRAKNIQYF